A selection of T cell receptor beta chains follows, all from one sample in a study of blood T cell repertoires in COVID-19. Sequencing was performed with immunoSEQ multiplex PCR; in TCRdb, only in-frame clones are kept and a portion is missing. Here the sample spans tens of thousands of clones, about four fifths being singletons. The sample was peripheral blood. These TCRs come from a middle-aged man with active or convalescent COVID-19. Both conserved end residues are part of each CDR3. D genes are given only for firm matches. Only some rows state a clone size, as once, few, many or a class for expanded clones.

d_call: -; clone_size: -; v_call: TRBV24-1; j_call: TRBJ2-5; cdr3_nt: TGTGCCACCAGTGACCCGCAGTACCAAGAGACCCAGTACTTC; cdr3_aa: CATSDPQYQETQYF
d_call: TRBD1; clone_size: -; v_call: TRBV24-1; j_call: TRBJ1-2; cdr3_nt: TGTGCCACCAGCCTGGGGACAGGGTTGGGCTACACCTTC; cdr3_aa: CATSLGTGLGYTF
d_call: TRBD1; clone_size: -; v_call: TRBV28; j_call: TRBJ2-3; cdr3_nt: TGTGCCAGCGAGAGGGACGGGACAGGTAGCACAGATACGCAGTATTTT; cdr3_aa: CASERDGTGSTDTQYF
d_call: TRBD1; clone_size: -; v_call: TRBV19; j_call: TRBJ1-1; cdr3_nt: TGTGCCAGTAGTACCGGGACAGGGGGCACTGAAGCTTTCTTT; cdr3_aa: CASSTGTGGTEAFF
d_call: -; clone_size: -; v_call: TRBV27; j_call: TRBJ1-6; cdr3_nt: TGTGCCAGCAGTTTCGGTCTCAAAATTAATTCACCCCTCCACTTT; cdr3_aa: CASSFGLKINSPLHF
d_call: TRBD1; clone_size: -; v_call: TRBV28; j_call: TRBJ2-6; cdr3_nt: TGTGCCAGCACCCATCCCGAACAGGGGGACGGGGCCAACGTCCTGACTTTC; cdr3_aa: CASTHPEQGDGANVLTF
d_call: -; clone_size: -; v_call: TRBV29-1; j_call: TRBJ1-1; cdr3_nt: TGCAGCGTTGAACGACAGGAGAACACTGAAGCTTTCTTT; cdr3_aa: CSVERQENTEAFF
d_call: TRBD2; clone_size: -; v_call: TRBV28; j_call: TRBJ2-3; cdr3_nt: TGTGCCAGCAGTTTGACGACTAGCCCAGATACGCAGTATTTT; cdr3_aa: CASSLTTSPDTQYF
d_call: -; clone_size: few; v_call: TRBV6-4; j_call: TRBJ1-5; cdr3_nt: TGTGCCAGCAGTGAGGACAACAATCAGCCCCAGCATTTT; cdr3_aa: CASSEDNNQPQHF
d_call: TRBD1; clone_size: -; v_call: TRBV5-5; j_call: TRBJ1-4; cdr3_nt: TGTGCCAGCAGCTCGATTGGGACAGGGGTTCTTCATGCGGAAAAACTGTTTTTT; cdr3_aa: CASSSIGTGVLHAEKLFF
d_call: -; clone_size: -; v_call: TRBV20-1; j_call: TRBJ2-7; cdr3_nt: TGCAGTGCTAGGTCAGGCCACGAGCAGTACTTC; cdr3_aa: CSARSGHEQYF
d_call: TRBD1; clone_size: -; v_call: TRBV27; j_call: TRBJ1-4; cdr3_nt: TGTGCCAGCAGTTTAACAGGGGGCGAAAAACTGTTTTTT; cdr3_aa: CASSLTGGEKLFF
d_call: TRBD1; clone_size: -; v_call: TRBV28; j_call: TRBJ1-2; cdr3_nt: TGTGCCAGCAGTTTAAGGCCCCAGGGGGCAGACGGCTACACCTTC; cdr3_aa: CASSLRPQGADGYTF
d_call: TRBD1; clone_size: -; v_call: TRBV7-9; j_call: TRBJ1-4; cdr3_nt: TGTGCCAGCAGCCTACAGGGGGTAAAGGGTGAAAAACTGTTTTTT; cdr3_aa: CASSLQGVKGEKLFF
d_call: -; clone_size: -; v_call: TRBV6-6; j_call: TRBJ2-3; cdr3_nt: TGTGCCAGCACCCCATCCCACACAGATACGCAGTATTTT; cdr3_aa: CASTPSHTDTQYF
d_call: TRBD1; clone_size: -; v_call: TRBV12-3/TRBV12-4; j_call: TRBJ1-1; cdr3_nt: TGTGCCAGCAGTAGACAGGGGAGGACTGAAGCTTTCTTT; cdr3_aa: CASSRQGRTEAFF
d_call: TRBD1; clone_size: -; v_call: TRBV5-1; j_call: TRBJ1-4; cdr3_nt: TGCGCCAGCAGCTCGGGACAGGGGACTGAAAAACTGTTTTTT; cdr3_aa: CASSSGQGTEKLFF
d_call: -; clone_size: -; v_call: TRBV5-1; j_call: TRBJ2-7; cdr3_nt: TGCGCCAGCAGCCGTAGCGTAAGCTCCTACGAGCAGTACTTC; cdr3_aa: CASSRSVSSYEQYF
d_call: -; clone_size: -; v_call: TRBV19; j_call: TRBJ2-6; cdr3_nt: TGTGCCAGTAATGCGGTCTCTGGGGCCAACGTCCTGACTTTC; cdr3_aa: CASNAVSGANVLTF
d_call: TRBD2; clone_size: -; v_call: TRBV5-1; j_call: TRBJ2-1; cdr3_nt: TGCGCCAGCAGCTTGGATACTAGCGGGAATGACAATGAGCAGTTCTTC; cdr3_aa: CASSLDTSGNDNEQFF
d_call: -; clone_size: -; v_call: TRBV11-2; j_call: TRBJ2-5; cdr3_nt: TGTGCCAGCAGCTTAGCGGGGAAAGAGACCCAGTACTTC; cdr3_aa: CASSLAGKETQYF
d_call: TRBD1; clone_size: -; v_call: TRBV19; j_call: TRBJ1-4; cdr3_nt: TGTGCCAGTAGTAGCTCCTGGGACAGTGATAATGAAAAACTGTTTTTT; cdr3_aa: CASSSSWDSDNEKLFF
d_call: -; clone_size: -; v_call: TRBV6-5; j_call: TRBJ2-5; cdr3_nt: TGTGCCAGCAGTTTCACAGGGATAGAGACCCAGTACTTC; cdr3_aa: CASSFTGIETQYF
d_call: TRBD2; clone_size: -; v_call: TRBV5-4; j_call: TRBJ2-1; cdr3_nt: TGTGCCAGCAGCTTGAAGACTAGCGTAAACAATGAGCAGTTCTTC; cdr3_aa: CASSLKTSVNNEQFF
d_call: TRBD1; clone_size: -; v_call: TRBV5-1; j_call: TRBJ2-7; cdr3_nt: TGCGCCAGCAGCTTGGTGGGACAGGGGGAGGGCGAGCAGTACTTC; cdr3_aa: CASSLVGQGEGEQYF
d_call: -; clone_size: -; v_call: TRBV18; j_call: TRBJ2-5; cdr3_nt: TGTGCCAGCTCACCTTACAGGGAAGAGACCCAGTACTTC; cdr3_aa: CASSPYREETQYF
d_call: TRBD1; clone_size: -; v_call: TRBV24-1; j_call: TRBJ1-4; cdr3_nt: TGTGCCACCAGTGACCGGACAGGGGGAGGTGAAAAACTGTTTTTT; cdr3_aa: CATSDRTGGGEKLFF
d_call: -; clone_size: -; v_call: TRBV9; j_call: TRBJ2-2; cdr3_nt: TGTGCCAGCAGCGTAGGACAGAACACCGGGGAGCTGTTTTTT; cdr3_aa: CASSVGQNTGELFF
d_call: -; clone_size: once; v_call: TRBV11-1; j_call: TRBJ1-6; cdr3_nt: TGTGCCAGCAGCGCGGGTGACAGGTATAATTCACCCCTCCACTTT; cdr3_aa: CASSAGDRYNSPLHF
d_call: TRBD1; clone_size: -; v_call: TRBV14; j_call: TRBJ2-7; cdr3_nt: TGTGCCAGCAGCCAAGGGGACAGGGGCTTGTACTTC; cdr3_aa: CASSQGDRGLYF
d_call: -; clone_size: few; v_call: TRBV4-3; j_call: TRBJ1-5; cdr3_nt: TGCGCCAGCAGCCAAGACAGGAATAGCAATCAGCCCCAGCATTTT; cdr3_aa: CASSQDRNSNQPQHF
d_call: TRBD2; clone_size: -; v_call: TRBV19; j_call: TRBJ2-3; cdr3_nt: TGTGCCAGTAGCCAAATAGCGGGGACTACAGATACGCAGTATTTT; cdr3_aa: CASSQIAGTTDTQYF
d_call: -; clone_size: -; v_call: TRBV4-3; j_call: TRBJ1-6; cdr3_nt: TGCGCCAGCAGCCAAGATAACAGCCTGGAATATAATTCACCCCTCCACTTT; cdr3_aa: CASSQDNSLEYNSPLHF
d_call: -; clone_size: -; v_call: TRBV2; j_call: TRBJ1-2; cdr3_nt: TGTGCCAGCAGAGACATTGGAGGGGAGGGCTACACCTTC; cdr3_aa: CASRDIGGEGYTF
d_call: -; clone_size: -; v_call: TRBV6-5; j_call: TRBJ1-5; cdr3_nt: TGTGCCAGCAGTTACGACAGCTCCTACAATCAGCCCCAGCATTTT; cdr3_aa: CASSYDSSYNQPQHF
d_call: TRBD1; clone_size: -; v_call: TRBV19; j_call: TRBJ2-5; cdr3_nt: TGTGCCAGTAGTATCGGGCAGGGGGCAGAGACCCAGTACTTC; cdr3_aa: CASSIGQGAETQYF
d_call: -; clone_size: -; v_call: TRBV6-5; j_call: TRBJ1-1; cdr3_nt: TGTGCCAGCAGTTACCCCGGACAGCTGGGAGCTTTCTTT; cdr3_aa: CASSYPGQLGAFF
d_call: -; clone_size: once; v_call: TRBV6-5; j_call: TRBJ2-5; cdr3_nt: TGTGCCACTCGAGTCGGGTGGAAAGAGACCCAGTACTTC; cdr3_aa: CATRVGWKETQYF
d_call: TRBD1; clone_size: -; v_call: TRBV10-3; j_call: TRBJ2-1; cdr3_nt: TGTGCCATCAGTGAGCAAGGACAGGCGTACAATGAGCAGTTCTTC; cdr3_aa: CAISEQGQAYNEQFF
d_call: TRBD2; clone_size: once; v_call: TRBV10-1; j_call: TRBJ2-3; cdr3_nt: TGCGCCAGCAGTGAGTCCAGCGGGGGGGCCCGTGGTACGCAGTATTTT; cdr3_aa: CASSESSGGARGTQYF
d_call: TRBD1; clone_size: -; v_call: TRBV5-1; j_call: TRBJ1-5; cdr3_nt: TGCGCCAGCAGCTCTGGGACAGGGCGTAATCAGCCCCAGCATTTT; cdr3_aa: CASSSGTGRNQPQHF
d_call: TRBD1; clone_size: -; v_call: TRBV5-1; j_call: TRBJ2-2; cdr3_nt: TGCGCCAGCAGCACGGACAGGGGGTCCGGGGAGCTGTTTTTT; cdr3_aa: CASSTDRGSGELFF
d_call: TRBD1; clone_size: few; v_call: TRBV4-1; j_call: TRBJ1-2; cdr3_nt: TGCGCCAGCAGCCAGGGACAGGGCCGTGGCTACACCTTC; cdr3_aa: CASSQGQGRGYTF
d_call: TRBD1; clone_size: -; v_call: TRBV28; j_call: TRBJ1-2; cdr3_nt: TGTGCCAGCAGTTTGACAGGGTATGGCTACACCTTC; cdr3_aa: CASSLTGYGYTF